What follows are 5 T cell receptor beta chains derived from one specimen sequenced in a study of technical replicates of blood from a few donors. Only in-frame clones appear in the TCRdb table, and some are missing; sequencing was by immunoSEQ multiplex PCR. In the table there are tens of thousands of clones, about 90% of which are singletons. Sample: T cells isolated from PBMCs. These receptors all stem from a human donor in good health.

The CDR3, as DNA: TGTGCCAGCAGTCCCCTGCGCGAGCAGTACTTC. This encodes CASSPLREQYF. The V and J genes are TRBV28 and TRBJ2-7, with no clear D. The CDR3 is made up of 11 amino acids. Trimming stripped 5 bases from V and 6 bases from J, with 8 bases between. CDR1 and CDR2 (germline): MDHEN, SYDVKM.

This clone came up once. The J gene is TRBJ2-2, the V gene TRBV10-1; TRBD2 matches 9 bases. V dropped 6 bases and J dropped 5; count of bases not matched to a gene: 4. The germline gives CDR1 WNHNN, CDR2 SYGVQD (reference sequence). The CDR3 spans 14 residues. CDR3 sequence: CASRVAGETGELFF. CDR3 DNA: TGCGCCAGCAGGGTAGCGGGAGAAACCGGGGAGCTGTTTTTT.

This clone was picked up one time. The chain joins TRBV6-1 to TRBJ1-2, with D maybe TRBD1 (5 bases). The CDR3 extends over 13 amino acids. Germline V gene data show CDR1 as MNHNS and CDR2 as SASEGT. V lost 4 bases to trimming and J lost 1 base, with 7 bases between them. DNA for the CDR3: TGTGCCAGCAGTGGGGGGGATAACTATGGCTACACCTTC. Its translation is CASSGGDNYGYTF.

This clone was seen only a few times. The V call is TRBV4-2, the J call TRBJ2-3, with 10 nucleotides matching TRBD2. This CDR3 is built from 21 residues. V lost 1 base to trimming and J lost 5 bases; unmatched junction nucleotides: 21. CDR1 is LGHNA and CDR2 is YNFKEQ in the germline V gene. Here the CDR3 DNA reads TGTGCCAGCAGCCAAGCATTTCCGGACAGGGTCGGGACTAGCGATGGAGATACGCAGTATTTT. Translating it yields CASSQAFPDRVGTSDGDTQYF.

The chain carries TRBV10-3 and TRBJ2-1; 8 bases align to TRBD2. This CDR3 region has 12 residues. Looked up from germline, CDR1 is ENHRY and CDR2 is SYGVKD. After removal of 9 bases from V and 7 bases from J, the junction contained 5 bases not matched to a gene. The CDR3 protein is CAITAGENEQFF. The CDR3 nucleotides are TGTGCCATTACAGCGGGGGAAAATGAGCAGTTCTTC.